These 9 T cell receptor beta chains came from one sample sequenced in a study of CD8 T cells in ankylosing spondylitis. Using its own MiXCR run on the 5' RACE reads, TCRdb lists one record per CDR3 protein. Counted here are roughly 140,000 distinct CDR3 sequences, under 45% occurring once; the ten biggest clones make up roughly 15%. The sample comprised synovial fluid, either unsorted or a sorted T cell fraction (not recorded which). All receptors come from a male donor with ankylosing spondylitis.

The sample holds one count of this clonotype. The chain recombines TRBV6-1 with TRBJ2-1, with D possibly TRBD2 on 6 matching bases. V lost 8 bases, J lost 4 bases, and 15 bases lay in between. CDR3 length: 14 residues. Looked up from germline, CDR1 is MNHNS and CDR2 is SASEGT. As DNA, the CDR3 is TGTGCCAGCGGTCGGCAGGAGGGATACAATGAGCAGTTCTTC. Residues: CASGRQEGYNEQFF.

This clonotype was detected only a few times. The chain links TRBV10-3 to TRBJ2-7; D is ambiguous. The V end was cut by 0 bases, the J end by 4 bases, with 7 bases between. Germline V lookup: CDR1 ENHRY, CDR2 SYGVKD. This CDR3 is 13 amino acids long. CDR3 sequence: CAISESTTYEQYF. CDR3 DNA sequence: TGTGCCATCAGTGAGTCTACCACTTACGAGCAGTACTTC.

A few counts support this clonotype. The CDR3: CASSQGYNPEAFF. For the CDR3, the DNA is TGCGCCAGCAGCCAAGGGTACAATCCTGAAGCTTTCTTT. V is TRBV4-1 and J is TRBJ1-1; no reliable D call. V was clipped by 1 base and J by 6 bases, with 9 bases between them. Germline values: CDR1 MGHRA, CDR2 YSYEKL. The CDR3 length is 13 residues.

This clonotype was counted a few times. The chain has TRBV4-1 and TRBJ2-2; D is unresolved. V lost 2 bases and J lost 3, with 4 bases in between. The CDR3 consists of 13 residues. Germline CDR1 and CDR2: MGHRA and YSYEKL. The CDR3 DNA is TGCGCCAGCAGCCAAATTTACACCGGGGAGCTGTTTTTT. This sequence encodes CASSQIYTGELFF.

This clonotype showed up just a few times. The V call is TRBV5-6, the J call TRBJ2-5, with 12 bases matching TRBD2. Germline V gives CDR1 SGHDT, CDR2 YYEEEE. After removal of 0 bases from V and 5 bases from J, the junction contained 11 bases not matched to a gene. The CDR3 is made up of 18 amino acids. The CDR3 loop is CASSLEAPGLAGFETQYF. CDR3 bases: TGTGCCAGCAGCTTGGAGGCCCCAGGACTAGCGGGGTTCGAGACCCAGTACTTC. Full variable domain (outside the CDR3, taken from reference TRBV5-6 and TRBJ2-5): DAGVTQSPTHLIKTRGQQVTLRCSPKSGHDTVSWYQQALGQGPQFIFQYYEEEERQRGNFPDRFSGHQFPNYSSELNVNALLLGDSALYLCASSLEAPGLAGFETQYFGPGTRLLVL.

The chain joins TRBV9 to TRBJ2-7; D not resolved. The germline V gene encodes CDR1 SGDLS and CDR2 YYNGEE. CDR3 size: 15 residues. V was clipped by 0 bases and J by 0 bases, with 10 bases between them. DNA for the CDR3: TGTGCCAGCAGCGTAGGGTTAGCCGGCTCCTACGAGCAGTACTTC. This codes for CASSVGLAGSYEQYF.

This clonotype was detected only a few times. This chain links TRBV15 with TRBJ1-6; maybe TRBD1 (5 bases). CDR1 LNHNV and CDR2 YYDKDF come from the germline V gene (reference sequence). V shed 5 bases and J shed 9 bases, with 14 bases lying between them. The CDR3 consists of 14 residues. The CDR3 region has the DNA TGTGCCACCAGCGGGGGACCGGAGGTTTCACCCCTCCACTTT. Its protein product is CATSGGPEVSPLHF.

The V call is TRBV28, the J call TRBJ2-5; TRBD1 aligns across 7 bases. The germline gives CDR1 MDHEN, CDR2 SYDVKM. V gave up 5 bases and J gave up 5 bases; unmatched junction bases: 20. The CDR3 is 18 residues long. The chain's CDR3 is CASSPIQGFDFEEETQYF. The CDR3 DNA reads as TGTGCCAGCAGTCCCATACAGGGGTTTGATTTTGAGGAGGAGACCCAGTACTTC. The entire variable domain, with the rest obtained from reference TRBV28 and TRBJ2-5, is as follows: DVKVTQSSRYLVKRTGEKVFLECVQDMDHENMFWYRQDPGLGLRLIYFSYDVKMKEKGDIPEGYSVSREKKERFSLILESASTNQTSMYLCASSPIQGFDFEEETQYFGPGTRLLVL.

In this sample, this clonotype turned up once. The chain recombines TRBV7-9 with TRBJ2-1; the D is unclear. There are 13 residues in the CDR3. V was pared by 5 bases and J by 5 bases, with 10 bases between. The germline V gene encodes CDR1 SEHNR and CDR2 FQNEAQ (reference sequence). CDR3 nucleotides: TGTGCCAGCAGCCTCAGAGTTAACAATGAGCAGTTCTTC. It codes for CASSLRVNNEQFF.